This T cell receptor (beta chain) came from a study of CD8 T cells in ankylosing spondylitis. Quantitative 5'-RACE with molecular barcodes generated TCR beta libraries. TCRdb itself ran the 5' RACE reads through MiXCR, one entry per CDR3 protein. The sample includes fewer than 500,000 distinct CDR3 sequences, about 20% of them seen just once. Overall study results and limits: Disease-linked clones were CD8+ and relatively rare in peripheral blood. What appeared characteristic of ankylosing spondylitis blood was a TCR beta motif of eight highly homologous variants. Earlier studies detected some motif variants in reactive arthritis synovial fluid and blood. Reportedly, matched ankylosing spondylitis synovial fluid was significantly enriched for disease-linked clones.

Comment on this clonotype: Antigen unknown.

Material for sequencing was blood, either unsorted or a sorted T cell fraction (not recorded which). The clonotype originates from a male donor with ankylosing spondylitis.

The CDR3 bases are TGTGCCAGCAGCTGGTGGTCCCAAATCTACGAGCAGTACTTC. This translates into CASSWWSQIYEQYF. J is TRBJ2-7 and V is TRBV7-3, with unresolved D. This CDR3 contains 14 residues. Deletions cut 4 bases from V and 3 bases from J, with 13 bases between. Germline lookup yields CDR1 SGHTA and CDR2 FQGTGA.